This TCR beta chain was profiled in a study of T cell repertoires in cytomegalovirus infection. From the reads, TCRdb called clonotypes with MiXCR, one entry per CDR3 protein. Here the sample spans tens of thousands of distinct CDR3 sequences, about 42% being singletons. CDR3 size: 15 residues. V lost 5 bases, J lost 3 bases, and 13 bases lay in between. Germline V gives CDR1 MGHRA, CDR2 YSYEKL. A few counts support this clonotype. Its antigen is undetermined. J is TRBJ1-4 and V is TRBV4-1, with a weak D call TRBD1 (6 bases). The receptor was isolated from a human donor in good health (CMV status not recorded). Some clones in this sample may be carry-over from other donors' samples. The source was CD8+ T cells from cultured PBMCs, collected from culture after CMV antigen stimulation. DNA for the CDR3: TGCGCCAGCAGCACCACAGGGATCGCTAATGAAAAACTGTTTTTT. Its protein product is CASSTTGIANEKLFF.